The 4 T cell receptor beta chains in this list originate from one sample, sequenced in a study of OX40 agonist ivuxolimab in advanced cancers. Assay: immunoSEQ multiplex PCR; the TCRdb copy retains only in-frame clones and omits some. The sample shows under 80,000 clones, over 75% of them seen only once. Source: CD4+ or CD8+ T cells sorted from blood, taken in a trial of the OX40 agonist ivuxolimab. The receptors were sampled from an adult with an advanced solid tumor such as melanoma, head and neck, liver or kidney cancer.

This chain connects TRBV2 to TRBJ2-5; TRBD2 aligns across 12 bases. V trimming: 6 bases; J trimming: 9 bases; junction bases outside the gene matches: 8. CDR3 length: 14 residues. Germline CDR1 is SNHLY and CDR2 is FYNNEI. CDR3 sequence (DNA): TGTGCCAGCAGCGACGGACTAGCGGGAAGGGCCCAGTACTTC. Amino acid sequence: CASSDGLAGRAQYF.

This clone was recorded only once. The genes are TRBV21-1 and TRBJ2-5; the table names TRBD2, a call not compared with the DNA. TRBV21-1 corresponds to a pseudogene. This CDR3 spans 15 amino acids. The CDR3 sequence is CASKTSGTTQETQYF. DNA for the CDR3: TGTGCCAGCAAGACTAGCGGAACGACCCAAGAGACCCAGTACTTC.

The V gene is TRBV25-1, the J gene TRBJ2-1; 13 positions match TRBD2. The V segment lost 1 base and the J segment 8 bases; nucleotides outside the gene matches: 5. CDR1 is MGHDK and CDR2 is SYGVNS in the germline V gene. The CDR3 contains 16 residues. The CDR3 region is CASSEWTSGSLDEQFF. The CDR3 DNA sequence: TGTGCCAGCAGTGAATGGACTAGCGGGAGTTTGGATGAGCAGTTCTTC.

The chain recombines TRBV29-1 with TRBJ2-1, with TRBD1 matching over 7 bases. Germline V gives CDR1 SQVTM, CDR2 ANQGSEA. Trimming removed 0 bases from V and 4 bases from J; junction bases left unmatched: 9. The length of the CDR3 is 16 residues. CDR3 DNA sequence: TGCAGCGTTGAAGATTTAAGGGACAGCCTTTACAATGAGCAGTTCTTC. Translation: CSVEDLRDSLYNEQFF.